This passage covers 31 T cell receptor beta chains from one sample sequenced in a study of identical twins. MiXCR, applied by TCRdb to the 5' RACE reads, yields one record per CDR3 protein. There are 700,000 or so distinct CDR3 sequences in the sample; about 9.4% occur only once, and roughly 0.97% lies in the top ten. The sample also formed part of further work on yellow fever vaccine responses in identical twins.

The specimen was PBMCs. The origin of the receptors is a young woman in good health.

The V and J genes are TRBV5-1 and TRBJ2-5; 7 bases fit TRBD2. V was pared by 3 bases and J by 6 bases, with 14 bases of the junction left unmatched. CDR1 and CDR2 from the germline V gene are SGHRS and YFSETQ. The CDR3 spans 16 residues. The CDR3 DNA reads TGCGCCAGCAGCTCCTCTCCGCGGGAGAAGTCAAAGACCCAGTACTTC. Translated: CASSSSPREKSKTQYF. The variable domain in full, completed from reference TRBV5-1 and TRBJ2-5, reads KAGVTQTPRYLIKTRGQQVTLSCSPISGHRSVSWYQQTPGQGLQFLFEYFSETQRNKGNFPGRFSGRQFSNSRSEMNVSTLELGDSALYLCASSSSPREKSKTQYFGPGTRLLVL.

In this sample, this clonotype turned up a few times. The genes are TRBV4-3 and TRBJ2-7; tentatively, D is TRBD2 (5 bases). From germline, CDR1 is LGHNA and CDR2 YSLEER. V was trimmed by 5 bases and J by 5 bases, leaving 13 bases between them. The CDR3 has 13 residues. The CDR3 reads CASSSRGMDEQYF. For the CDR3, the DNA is TGCGCCAGCAGCTCCCGGGGTATGGACGAGCAGTACTTC.

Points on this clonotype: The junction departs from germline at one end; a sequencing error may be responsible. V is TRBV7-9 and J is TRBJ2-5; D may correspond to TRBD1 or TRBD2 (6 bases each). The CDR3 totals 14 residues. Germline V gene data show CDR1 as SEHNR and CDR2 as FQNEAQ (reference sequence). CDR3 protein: CASSFVTGAEAQYF. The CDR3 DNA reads TGTGCCAGCAGTTTTGTTACGGGGGCAGAGGCCCAGTACTTC.

Here the CDR3 DNA reads TGTGCCAGCAGTCCACTTCCACTGAGGCCCCCGTGGGAGACCCAGTACTTC. Its translation: CASSPLPLRPPWETQYF. J is TRBJ2-5 and V is TRBV28; D not certain. V lost 5 bases, J lost 5 bases, and 24 bases lay in between. The V gene's germline CDR1 is MDHEN and CDR2 SYDVKM. The CDR3 covers 17 residues.

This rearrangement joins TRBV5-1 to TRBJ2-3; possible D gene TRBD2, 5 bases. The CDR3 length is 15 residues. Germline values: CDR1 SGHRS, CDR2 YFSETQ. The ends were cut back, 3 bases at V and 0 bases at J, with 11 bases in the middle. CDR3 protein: CASSSVGESTDTQYF. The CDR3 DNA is TGCGCCAGCAGCTCTGTCGGGGAGAGCACAGATACGCAGTATTTT.

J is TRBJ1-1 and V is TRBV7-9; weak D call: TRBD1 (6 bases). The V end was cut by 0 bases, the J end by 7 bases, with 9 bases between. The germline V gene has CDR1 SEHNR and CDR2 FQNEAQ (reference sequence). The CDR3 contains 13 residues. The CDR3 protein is CASSLALGGEAFF. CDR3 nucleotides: TGTGCCAGCAGCTTAGCGTTAGGGGGTGAAGCTTTCTTT.

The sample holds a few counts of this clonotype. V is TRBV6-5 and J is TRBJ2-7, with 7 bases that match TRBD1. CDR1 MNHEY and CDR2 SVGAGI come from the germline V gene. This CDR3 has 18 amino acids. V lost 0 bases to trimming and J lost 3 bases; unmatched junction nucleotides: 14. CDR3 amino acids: CASSYSPPTGSYGYEQYF. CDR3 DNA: TGTGCCAGCAGTTACTCCCCCCCGACAGGGTCTTATGGCTACGAGCAGTACTTC.

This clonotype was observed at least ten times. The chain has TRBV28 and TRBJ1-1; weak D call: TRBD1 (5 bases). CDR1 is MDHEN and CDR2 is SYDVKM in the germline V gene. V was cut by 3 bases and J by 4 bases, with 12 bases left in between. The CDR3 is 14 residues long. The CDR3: CASSLAGWGTEAFF. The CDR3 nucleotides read TGTGCCAGCAGTTTGGCAGGGTGGGGCACTGAAGCTTTCTTT.

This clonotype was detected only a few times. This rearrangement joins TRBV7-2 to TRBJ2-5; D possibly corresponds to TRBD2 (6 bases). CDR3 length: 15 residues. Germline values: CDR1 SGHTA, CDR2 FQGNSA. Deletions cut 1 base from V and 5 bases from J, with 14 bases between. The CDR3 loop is CASSLEVAEGETQYF. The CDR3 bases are TGTGCCAGCAGCTTAGAAGTAGCGGAAGGGGAGACCCAGTACTTC.

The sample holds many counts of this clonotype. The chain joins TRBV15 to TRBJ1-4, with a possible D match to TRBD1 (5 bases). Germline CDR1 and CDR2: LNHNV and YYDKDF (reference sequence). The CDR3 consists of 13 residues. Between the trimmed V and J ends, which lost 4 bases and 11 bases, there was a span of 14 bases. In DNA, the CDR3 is TGTGCCACCAGCACCGCGACAGCTGGGAAACTGTTTTTT. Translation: CATSTATAGKLFF. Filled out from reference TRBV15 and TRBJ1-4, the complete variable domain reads DAMVIQNPRYQVTQFGKPVTLSCSQTLNHNVMYWYQQKSSQAPKLLFHYYDKDFNNEADTPDNFQSRRPNTSFCFLDIRSPGLGDTAMYLCATSTATAGKLFFGSGTQLSVL.

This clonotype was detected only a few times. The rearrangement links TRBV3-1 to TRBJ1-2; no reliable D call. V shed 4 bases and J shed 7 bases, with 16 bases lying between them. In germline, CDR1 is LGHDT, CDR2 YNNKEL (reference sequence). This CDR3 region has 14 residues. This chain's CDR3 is CASSLHDIPSGYTF. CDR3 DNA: TGTGCCAGCAGCCTTCACGACATCCCCAGTGGCTACACCTTC.

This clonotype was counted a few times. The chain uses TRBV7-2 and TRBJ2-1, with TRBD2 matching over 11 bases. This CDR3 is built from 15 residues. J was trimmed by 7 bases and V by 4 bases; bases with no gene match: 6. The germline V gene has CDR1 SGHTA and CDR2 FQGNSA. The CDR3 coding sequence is TGTGCCAGCAGCTCAACTAGCGGGAGTGGGAATGAGCAGTTCTTC. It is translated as CASSSTSGSGNEQFF. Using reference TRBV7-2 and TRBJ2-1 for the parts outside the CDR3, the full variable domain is GAGVSQSPSNKVTEKGKDVELRCDPISGHTALYWYRQSLGQGLEFLIYFQGNSAPDKSGLPSDRFSAERTGGSVSTLTIQRTQQEDSAVYLCASSSTSGSGNEQFFGPGTRLTVL.

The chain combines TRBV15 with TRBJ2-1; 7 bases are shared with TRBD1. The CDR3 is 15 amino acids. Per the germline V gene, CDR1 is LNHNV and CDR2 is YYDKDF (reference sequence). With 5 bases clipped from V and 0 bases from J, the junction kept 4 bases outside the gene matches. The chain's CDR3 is CATSGGQSSYNEQFF. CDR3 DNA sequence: TGTGCCACCAGCGGGGGACAGAGCTCCTACAATGAGCAGTTCTTC.

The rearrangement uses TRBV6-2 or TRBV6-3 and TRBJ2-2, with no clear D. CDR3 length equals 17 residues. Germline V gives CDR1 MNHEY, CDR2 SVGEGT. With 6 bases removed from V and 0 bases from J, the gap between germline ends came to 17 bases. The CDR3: CASRPLVVRANTGELFF. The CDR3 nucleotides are TGTGCCAGCAGACCCCTGGTGGTCCGGGCGAACACCGGGGAGCTGTTTTTT.

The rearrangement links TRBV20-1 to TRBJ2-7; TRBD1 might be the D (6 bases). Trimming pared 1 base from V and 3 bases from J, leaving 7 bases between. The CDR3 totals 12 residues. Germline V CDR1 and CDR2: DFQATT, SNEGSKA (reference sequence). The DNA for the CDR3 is TGCAGTGCTAGAGGGACAGTCTACGAGCAGTACTTC. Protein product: CSARGTVYEQYF.

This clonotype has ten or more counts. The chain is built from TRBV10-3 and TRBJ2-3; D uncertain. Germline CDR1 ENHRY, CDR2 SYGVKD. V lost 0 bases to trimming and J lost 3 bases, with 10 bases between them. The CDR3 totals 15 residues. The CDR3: CAISESLAETDTQYF. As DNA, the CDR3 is TGTGCCATCAGTGAGTCTTTGGCAGAAACAGATACGCAGTATTTT.

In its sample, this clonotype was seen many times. CDR3 sequence (DNA): TGTGCCAGCAGCTTAGGTCTAGCGGGGGGCTACAATGAGCAGTTCTTC. Translated: CASSLGLAGGYNEQFF. V usage is TRBV7-8 and J usage is TRBJ2-1; 11 bases align to TRBD2. The CDR3 totals 16 residues. Trimming took 1 base from V and 3 from J; bases not matched to a gene: 2. Germline CDR1 SGHVS, CDR2 FQNEAQ. The full variable domain, with the rest looked up from reference TRBV7-8 and TRBJ2-1, is GAGVSQSPRYKVAKRGQDVALRCDPISGHVSLFWYQQALGQGPEFLTYFQNEAQLDKSGLPSDRFFAERPEGSVSTLKIQRTQQEDSAVYLCASSLGLAGGYNEQFFGPGTRLTVL.

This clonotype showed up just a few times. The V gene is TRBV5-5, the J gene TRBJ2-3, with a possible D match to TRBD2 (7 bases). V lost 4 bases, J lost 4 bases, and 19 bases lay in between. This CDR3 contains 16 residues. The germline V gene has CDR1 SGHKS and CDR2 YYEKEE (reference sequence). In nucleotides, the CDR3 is TGTGCCAGCAGCCCGGGGTTGGGGGGGCTGGCAGATACGCAGTATTTT. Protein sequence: CASSPGLGGLADTQYF.

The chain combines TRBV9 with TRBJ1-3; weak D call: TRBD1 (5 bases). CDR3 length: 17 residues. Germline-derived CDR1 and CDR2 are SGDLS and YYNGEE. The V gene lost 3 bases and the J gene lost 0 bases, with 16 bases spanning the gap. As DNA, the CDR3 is TGTGCCAGCAGCGCCGGGGCAGCAACCTACTCTGGAAACACCATATATTTT. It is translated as CASSAGAATYSGNTIYF.

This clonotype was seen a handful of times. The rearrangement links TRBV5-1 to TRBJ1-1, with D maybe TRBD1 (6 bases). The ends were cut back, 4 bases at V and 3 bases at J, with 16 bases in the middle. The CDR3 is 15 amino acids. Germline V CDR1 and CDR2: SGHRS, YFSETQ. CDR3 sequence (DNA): TGCGCCAGCAGCCCCGGGACAACCTCTGACACTGAAGCTTTCTTT. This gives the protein CASSPGTTSDTEAFF.

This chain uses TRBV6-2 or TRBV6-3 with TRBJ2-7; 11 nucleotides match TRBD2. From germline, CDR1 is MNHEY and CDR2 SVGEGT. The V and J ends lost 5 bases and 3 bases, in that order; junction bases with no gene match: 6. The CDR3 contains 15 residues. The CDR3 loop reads CASSDRLAGNYEQYF. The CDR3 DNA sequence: TGTGCCAGCAGTGACCGACTAGCGGGAAACTACGAGCAGTACTTC.

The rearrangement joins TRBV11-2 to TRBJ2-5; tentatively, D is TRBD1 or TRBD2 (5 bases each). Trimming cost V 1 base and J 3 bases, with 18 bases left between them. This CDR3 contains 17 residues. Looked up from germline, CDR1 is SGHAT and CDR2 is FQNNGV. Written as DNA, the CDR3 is TGTGCCAGCAGCTTAGTGTGGGGGAAGGTGGCCAAAGAGACCCAGTACTTC. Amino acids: CASSLVWGKVAKETQYF.

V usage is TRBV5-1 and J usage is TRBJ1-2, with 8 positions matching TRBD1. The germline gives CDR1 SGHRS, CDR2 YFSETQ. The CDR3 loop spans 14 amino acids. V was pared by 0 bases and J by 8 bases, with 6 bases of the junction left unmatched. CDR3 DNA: TGCGCCAGCAGCTTGGAGGGACAGGTTGGGGGCTACACCTTC. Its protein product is CASSLEGQVGGYTF.

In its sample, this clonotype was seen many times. The DNA for the CDR3 is TGTGCCACCAGCAGAGAGCTGGGGCAGCAGAACACTGAAGCTTTCTTT. Residues: CATSRELGQQNTEAFF. The chain uses TRBV15 and TRBJ1-1; D perhaps matches TRBD1 (5 bases). Looked up from germline, CDR1 is LNHNV and CDR2 is YYDKDF (reference sequence). The ends were cut back, 0 bases at V and 1 base at J, with 12 bases in the middle. The CDR3 has 16 residues.

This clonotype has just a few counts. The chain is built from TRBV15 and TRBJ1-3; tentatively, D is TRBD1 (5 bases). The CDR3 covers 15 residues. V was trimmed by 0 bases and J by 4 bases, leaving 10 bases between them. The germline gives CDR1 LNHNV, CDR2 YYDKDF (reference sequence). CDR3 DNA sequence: TGTGCCACCAGCAGAGATGACCGGGGGGGAAACACCATATATTTT. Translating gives CATSRDDRGGNTIYF.

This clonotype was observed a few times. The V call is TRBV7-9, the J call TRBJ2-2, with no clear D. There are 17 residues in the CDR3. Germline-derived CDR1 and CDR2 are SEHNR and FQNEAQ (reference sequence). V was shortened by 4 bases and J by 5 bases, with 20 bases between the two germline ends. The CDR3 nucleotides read TGTGCCAGCAGCTCACTATTAGATTTGGTGGAAACCGGGGAGCTGTTTTTT. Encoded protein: CASSSLLDLVETGELFF.

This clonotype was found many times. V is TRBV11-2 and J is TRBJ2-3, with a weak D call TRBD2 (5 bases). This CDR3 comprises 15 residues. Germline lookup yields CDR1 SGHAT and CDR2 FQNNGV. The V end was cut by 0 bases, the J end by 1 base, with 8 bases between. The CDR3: CASSLEGRGTDTQYF. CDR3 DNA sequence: TGTGCCAGCAGCTTAGAGGGGAGAGGCACAGATACGCAGTATTTT.

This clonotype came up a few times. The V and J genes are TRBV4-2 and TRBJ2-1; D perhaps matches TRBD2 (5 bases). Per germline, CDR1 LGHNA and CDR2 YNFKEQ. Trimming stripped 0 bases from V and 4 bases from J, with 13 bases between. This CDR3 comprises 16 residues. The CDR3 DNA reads TGTGCCAGCAGCCAAGAGGCTCTAGCCTTTTACAATGAGCAGTTCTTC. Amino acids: CASSQEALAFYNEQFF.

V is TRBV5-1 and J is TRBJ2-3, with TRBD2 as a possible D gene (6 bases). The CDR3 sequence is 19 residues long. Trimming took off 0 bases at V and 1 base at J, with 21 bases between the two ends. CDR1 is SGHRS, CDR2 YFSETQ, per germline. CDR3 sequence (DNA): TGCGCCAGCAGCTTGGTCCCTGGGACTCCAATCAGGGGCACAGATACGCAGTATTTT. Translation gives CASSLVPGTPIRGTDTQYF.

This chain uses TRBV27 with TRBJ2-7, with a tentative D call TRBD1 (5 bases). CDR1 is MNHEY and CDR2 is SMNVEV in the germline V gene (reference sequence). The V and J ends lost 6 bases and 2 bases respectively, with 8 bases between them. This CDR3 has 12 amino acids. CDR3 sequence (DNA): TGTGCCAGCAGCGACAGTACCTACGAGCAGTACTTC. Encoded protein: CASSDSTYEQYF.

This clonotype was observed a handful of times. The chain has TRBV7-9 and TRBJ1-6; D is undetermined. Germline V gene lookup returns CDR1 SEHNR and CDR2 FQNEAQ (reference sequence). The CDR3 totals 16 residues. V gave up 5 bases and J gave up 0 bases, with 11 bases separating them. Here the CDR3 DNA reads TGTGCCAGCAGCCCAGAGAGTAGCTCCTATAATTCACCCCTCCACTTT. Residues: CASSPESSSYNSPLHF. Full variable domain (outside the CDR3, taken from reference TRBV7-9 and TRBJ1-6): DTGVSQNPRHKITKRGQNVTFRCDPISEHNRLYWYRQTLGQGPEFLTYFQNEAQLEKSRLLSDRFSAERPKGSFSTLEIQRTEQGDSAMYLCASSPESSSYNSPLHFGNGTRLTVT.